This TCR beta chain stems from a study of CD8+ T cells in alopecia areata. V gave up 0 bases and J gave up 4 bases, with 12 bases separating them. The CDR3 loop spans 16 amino acids. Germline V lookup: CDR1 MRHNA, CDR2 SNTAGT. Treatment defined: oral pan-JAK inhibitor, 5-10 mg twice daily. Only one count was recorded for this clone. Investigators isolated RNA and reverse transcribed it into cDNA to act as the sequencing template. The table came from immunoSEQ multiplex PCR; TCRdb's copy has only in-frame clones and leaves some out. The table lists some 200,000 clones, more than 55% of them singletons. The V call is TRBV6-4, the J call TRBJ2-2, with no clear D. The receptor was derived from a human donor with alopecia areata. The sample in question was CD4+ T cells sorted from blood, obtained at week 4, from a patient treated with tofacitinib. CDR3 region: CASSDSRPAPTGELFF. The CDR3 bases are TGTGCCAGCAGTGACTCGAGACCAGCGCCCACCGGGGAGCTGTTTTTT.